A selection of T cell receptor beta chains follows, all from one sample in a study of cytomegalovirus exposure and HLA in healthy donors. Libraries were prepared by immunoSEQ multiplex PCR; TCRdb keeps only in-frame clonotypes and omits some of them. The sample holds about 190,000 clones, 75% to 90% seen once. Sequenced material: PBMCs. These receptors came from a man aged 50-59 years in good health and CMV-seronegative. Both conserved end residues are part of each CDR3. The order of the fields is V gene, J gene, clone size, D gene, CDR3 protein, CDR3 DNA. The D gene is left open where the match is weak. Clone size appears in some rows only: once, few, many, or a class for an expanded clone.

v_call: TRBV7-3; j_call: TRBJ2-3; clone_size: NA; d_call: TRBD2; cdr3_aa: CASSLTASGSASTDTQYF; cdr3_nt: TGTGCCAGCAGCTTAACCGCTAGCGGGAGTGCTAGCACAGATACGCAGTATTTT
v_call: TRBV9; j_call: TRBJ2-7; clone_size: NA; d_call: NA; cdr3_aa: CASSVEFGGEQYF; cdr3_nt: TGTGCCAGCAGCGTAGAGTTCGGGGGCGAGCAGTACTTC
v_call: TRBV9; j_call: TRBJ1-6; clone_size: NA; d_call: TRBD1; cdr3_aa: CASSPRTGEDSPLHF; cdr3_nt: TGTGCCAGCAGCCCTCGGACAGGGGAGGATTCACCCCTCCACTTT
v_call: TRBV5-1; j_call: TRBJ2-5; clone_size: NA; d_call: NA; cdr3_aa: CASSSTPTRDTNGEQYF; cdr3_nt: TGCGCCAGCAGCTCCACCCCAACTCGGGACACCAATGGAGAGCAGTACTTC
v_call: TRBV10-3; j_call: TRBJ1-6; clone_size: NA; d_call: TRBD1; cdr3_aa: CAISEPTEPGTGGNSPLHF; cdr3_nt: TGTGCCATCAGTGAGCCTACCGAGCCCGGGACAGGGGGGAATTCACCCCTCCACTTT
v_call: TRBV25-1; j_call: TRBJ2-2; clone_size: NA; d_call: NA; cdr3_aa: CASSELTKNTGELFF; cdr3_nt: TGTGCCAGCAGTGAATTAACAAAGAACACCGGGGAGCTGTTTTTT
v_call: TRBV6-6; j_call: TRBJ2-2; clone_size: NA; d_call: TRBD1; cdr3_aa: CASNLQGSGELFF; cdr3_nt: TGTGCCAGCAACCTACAGGGGAGTGGGGAGCTGTTTTTT
v_call: TRBV6-5; j_call: TRBJ2-1; clone_size: NA; d_call: TRBD2; cdr3_aa: CASKYPGLAGAEQFF; cdr3_nt: TGTGCCAGCAAATATCCGGGACTAGCGGGAGCTGAGCAGTTCTTC
v_call: TRBV27; j_call: TRBJ1-1; clone_size: NA; d_call: NA; cdr3_aa: CASSSRSEAFF; cdr3_nt: TGTGCCAGCAGTTCCCGGAGCGAAGCTTTCTTT
v_call: TRBV4-1; j_call: TRBJ2-1; clone_size: NA; d_call: NA; cdr3_aa: CASSHPGQGGREQFF; cdr3_nt: TGCGCCAGCAGCCACCCCGGTCAGGGAGGTCGGGAGCAGTTCTTC
v_call: TRBV9; j_call: TRBJ1-4; clone_size: NA; d_call: TRBD1; cdr3_aa: CASSANRGFNEKLFF; cdr3_nt: TGTGCCAGCAGCGCCAACAGGGGTTTTAATGAAAAACTGTTTTTT
v_call: TRBV6-1; j_call: TRBJ2-4; clone_size: once; d_call: TRBD1; cdr3_aa: CASSEWDRALLSQYF; cdr3_nt: TGTGCCAGCAGTGAATGGGACAGGGCCCTTTTGAGTCAGTACTTC
v_call: TRBV29-1; j_call: TRBJ2-7; clone_size: once; d_call: NA; cdr3_aa: CSVRDFYEQYF; cdr3_nt: TGCAGCGTTCGGGACTTCTACGAGCAGTACTTC
v_call: TRBV4-3; j_call: TRBJ2-7; clone_size: NA; d_call: TRBD2; cdr3_aa: CASSQDGTSGSYEQYF; cdr3_nt: TGCGCCAGCAGCCAAGATGGGACTAGCGGGAGCTACGAGCAGTACTTC
v_call: TRBV28; j_call: TRBJ1-6; clone_size: NA; d_call: NA; cdr3_aa: CASIDFGRTYNSPLHF; cdr3_nt: TGTGCCAGCATTGACTTCGGAAGGACCTATAATTCACCCCTCCACTTT
v_call: TRBV9; j_call: TRBJ2-7; clone_size: NA; d_call: NA; cdr3_aa: CASSEGTTTFYEQYF; cdr3_nt: TGTGCCAGCAGCGAAGGGACAACCACGTTCTACGAGCAGTACTTC
v_call: TRBV11-2; j_call: TRBJ1-2; clone_size: NA; d_call: NA; cdr3_aa: CASSLDPAGSLGYTF; cdr3_nt: TGTGCCAGCAGCTTAGATCCTGCAGGCTCGCTCGGCTACACCTTC
v_call: TRBV21-1; j_call: TRBJ1-1; clone_size: once; d_call: NA; cdr3_aa: CARWPGSKQAFF; cdr3_nt: TGTGCCAGGTGGCCAGGAAGTAAGCAAGCTTTCTTT
v_call: TRBV9; j_call: TRBJ2-7; clone_size: NA; d_call: TRBD1; cdr3_aa: CASSVGAGGAYEQYF; cdr3_nt: TGTGCCAGCAGCGTAGGGGCAGGGGGCGCCTACGAGCAGTACTTC
v_call: TRBV2; j_call: TRBJ2-7; clone_size: once; d_call: TRBD2; cdr3_aa: CASRGLARVYEQYF; cdr3_nt: TGTGCCAGCAGGGGACTAGCTCGGGTCTACGAGCAGTACTTC
v_call: TRBV28; j_call: TRBJ2-7; clone_size: NA; d_call: NA; cdr3_aa: CASSLKLRDTNYEQYF; cdr3_nt: TGTGCCAGCAGTTTGAAACTCCGGGACACTAACTACGAGCAGTACTTC
v_call: TRBV7-9; j_call: TRBJ1-3; clone_size: NA; d_call: TRBD1; cdr3_aa: CASSHRDRGKMTSGNTIYF; cdr3_nt: TGTGCCAGCAGCCACCGGGACAGGGGGAAAATGACCTCTGGAAACACCATATATTTT
v_call: TRBV5-4; j_call: TRBJ1-1; clone_size: NA; d_call: NA; cdr3_aa: CASSPAQGNTEAFF; cdr3_nt: TGTGCCAGCAGCCCAGCCCAGGGGAACACTGAAGCTTTCTTT
v_call: TRBV18; j_call: TRBJ2-1; clone_size: once; d_call: TRBD2; cdr3_aa: CASSPGGAGVGGEQFF; cdr3_nt: TGTGCCAGCTCCCCGGGAGGAGCGGGAGTTGGGGGGGAGCAGTTCTTC
v_call: TRBV5-1; j_call: TRBJ1-2; clone_size: once; d_call: TRBD1; cdr3_aa: CASSRTGDEYGYTF; cdr3_nt: TGCGCCAGCAGCCGAACAGGGGACGAGTATGGCTACACCTTC
v_call: TRBV18; j_call: TRBJ1-1; clone_size: NA; d_call: TRBD1; cdr3_aa: CASSPLRGPSAINTEAFF; cdr3_nt: TGTGCCAGCTCACCACTGAGGGGGCCCTCTGCCATTAACACTGAAGCTTTCTTT